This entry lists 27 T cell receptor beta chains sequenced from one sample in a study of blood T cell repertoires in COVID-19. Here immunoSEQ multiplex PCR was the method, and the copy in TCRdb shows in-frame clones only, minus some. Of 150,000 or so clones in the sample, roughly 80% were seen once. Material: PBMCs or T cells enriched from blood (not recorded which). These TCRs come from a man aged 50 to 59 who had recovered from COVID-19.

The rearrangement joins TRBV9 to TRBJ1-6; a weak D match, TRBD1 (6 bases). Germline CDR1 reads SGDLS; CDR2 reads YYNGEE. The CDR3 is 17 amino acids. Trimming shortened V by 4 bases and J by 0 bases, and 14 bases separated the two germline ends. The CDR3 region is CASSSTKQGSYNSPLHF. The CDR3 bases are TGTGCCAGCAGCTCGACGAAACAGGGCTCCTATAATTCACCCCTCCACTTT.

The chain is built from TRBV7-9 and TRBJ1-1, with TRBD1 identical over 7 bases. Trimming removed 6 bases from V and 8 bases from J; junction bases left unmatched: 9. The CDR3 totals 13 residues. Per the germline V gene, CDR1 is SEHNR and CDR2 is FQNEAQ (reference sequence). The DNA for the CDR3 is TGTGCCAGCAGATTTGGGACAGAAGGAGAAGCTTTCTTT. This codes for CASRFGTEGEAFF.

CDR3 loop: CASSLAAGALTPYEQYF. The CDR3, as DNA: TGCGCCAGCAGCTTGGCAGCGGGGGCCCTTACCCCCTACGAGCAGTACTTC. The V and J genes are TRBV5-1 and TRBJ2-7; 8 bases line up with TRBD2. J gave up 2 bases and V 0 bases, and 10 bases lay outside the gene matches. The V gene's germline CDR1 is SGHRS and CDR2 YFSETQ. This CDR3 is built from 17 residues.

CDR3 in DNA: TGTGCCAGTAGCAGGGAAACAGGGGGTGAAAAACTGTTTTTT. This encodes CASSRETGGEKLFF. This rearrangement joins TRBV19 to TRBJ1-4; 8 bases map to TRBD1. The V gene's germline CDR1 is LNHDA and CDR2 SQIVND (reference sequence). Trimming removed 6 bases from V and 7 bases from J; junction bases left unmatched: 7. The CDR3 spans 14 residues.

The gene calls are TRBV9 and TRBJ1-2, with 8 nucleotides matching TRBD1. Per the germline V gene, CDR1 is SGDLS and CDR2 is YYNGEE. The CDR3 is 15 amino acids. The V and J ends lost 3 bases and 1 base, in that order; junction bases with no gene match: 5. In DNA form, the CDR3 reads TGTGCCAGCAGCGGGGGACAGGTGTTTAACTATGGCTACACCTTC. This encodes CASSGGQVFNYGYTF.

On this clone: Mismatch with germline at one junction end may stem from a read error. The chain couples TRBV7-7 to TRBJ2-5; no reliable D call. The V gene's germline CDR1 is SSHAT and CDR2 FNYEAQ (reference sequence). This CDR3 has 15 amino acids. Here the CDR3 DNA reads TGTGCTAGCAGCCCAGGAAGTGGCATCCAAGAGACCCAGTACTTC. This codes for CASSPGSGIQETQYF. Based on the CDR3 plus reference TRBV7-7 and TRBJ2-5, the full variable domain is GAGVSQSPRYKVTKRGQDVTLRCDPISSHATLYWYQQALGQGPEFLTYFNYEAQPDKSGLPSDRFSAERPEGSISTLTIQRTEQRDSAMYRCASSPGSGIQETQYFGPGTRLLVL.

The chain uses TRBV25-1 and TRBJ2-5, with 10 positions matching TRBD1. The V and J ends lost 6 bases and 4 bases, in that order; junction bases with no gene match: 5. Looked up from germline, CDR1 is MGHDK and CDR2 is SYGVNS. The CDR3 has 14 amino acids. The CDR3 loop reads CASREDRGGETQYF. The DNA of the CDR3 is TGTGCCAGCAGGGAGGACAGGGGGGGAGAGACCCAGTACTTC. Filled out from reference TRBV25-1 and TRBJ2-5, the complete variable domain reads EADIYQTPRYLVIGTGKKITLECSQTMGHDKMYWYQQDPGMELHLIHYSYGVNSTEKGDLSSESTVSRIRTEHFPLTLESARPSHTSQYLCASREDRGGETQYFGPGTRLLVL.

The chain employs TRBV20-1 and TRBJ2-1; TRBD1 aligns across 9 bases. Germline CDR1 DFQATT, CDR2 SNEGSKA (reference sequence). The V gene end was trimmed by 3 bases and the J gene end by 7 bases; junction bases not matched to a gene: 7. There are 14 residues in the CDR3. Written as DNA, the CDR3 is TGCAGTGCTAGTCCGGGACAGGGTGGGAATGAGCAGTTCTTC. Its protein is CSASPGQGGNEQFF.

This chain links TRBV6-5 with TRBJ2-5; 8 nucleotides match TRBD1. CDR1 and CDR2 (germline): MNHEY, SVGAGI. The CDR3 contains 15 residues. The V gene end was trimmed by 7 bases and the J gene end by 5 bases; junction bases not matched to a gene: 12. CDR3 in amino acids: CASINGQGPWETQYF. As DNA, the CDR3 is TGTGCCAGCATCAATGGACAGGGTCCTTGGGAGACCCAGTACTTC.

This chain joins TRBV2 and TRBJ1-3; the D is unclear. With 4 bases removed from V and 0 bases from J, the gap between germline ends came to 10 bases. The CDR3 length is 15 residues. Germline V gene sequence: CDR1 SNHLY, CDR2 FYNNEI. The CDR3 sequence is CASSAQAFSGNTIYF. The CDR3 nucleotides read TGTGCCAGCAGTGCCCAGGCCTTCTCTGGAAACACCATATATTTT.

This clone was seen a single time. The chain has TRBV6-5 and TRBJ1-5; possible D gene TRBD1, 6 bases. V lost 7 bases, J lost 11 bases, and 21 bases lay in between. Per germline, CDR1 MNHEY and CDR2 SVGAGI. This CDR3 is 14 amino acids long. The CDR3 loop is CASNSLGAGVAQHF. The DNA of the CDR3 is TGTGCCAGCAATTCGTTGGGGGCCGGAGTGGCCCAGCATTTT.

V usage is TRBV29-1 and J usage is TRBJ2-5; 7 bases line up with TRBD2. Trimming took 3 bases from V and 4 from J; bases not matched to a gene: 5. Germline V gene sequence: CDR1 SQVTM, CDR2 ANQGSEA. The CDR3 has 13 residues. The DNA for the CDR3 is TGCAGCGTTGAGGGGGGGGACGTAGAGACCCAGTACTTC. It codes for CSVEGGDVETQYF.

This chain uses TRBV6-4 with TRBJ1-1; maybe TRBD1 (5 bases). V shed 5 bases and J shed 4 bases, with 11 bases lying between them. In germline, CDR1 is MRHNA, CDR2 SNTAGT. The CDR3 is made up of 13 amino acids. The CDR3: CASSYMGGTEAFF. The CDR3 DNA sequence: TGTGCCAGCAGTTACATGGGGGGCACTGAAGCTTTCTTT.

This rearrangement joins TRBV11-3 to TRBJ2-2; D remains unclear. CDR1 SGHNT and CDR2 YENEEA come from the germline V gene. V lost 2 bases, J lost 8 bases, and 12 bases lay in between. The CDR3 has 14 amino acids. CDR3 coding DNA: TGTGCCAGCAGCTTACAAACTCAGGCGGGGGAGCTGTTTTTT. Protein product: CASSLQTQAGELFF. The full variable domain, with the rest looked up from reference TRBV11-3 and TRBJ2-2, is EAGVVQSPRYKIIEKKQPVAFWCNPISGHNTLYWYLQNLGQGPELLIRYENEEAVDDSQLPKDRFSAERLKGVDSTLKIQPAELGDSAVYLCASSLQTQAGELFFGEGSRLTVL.

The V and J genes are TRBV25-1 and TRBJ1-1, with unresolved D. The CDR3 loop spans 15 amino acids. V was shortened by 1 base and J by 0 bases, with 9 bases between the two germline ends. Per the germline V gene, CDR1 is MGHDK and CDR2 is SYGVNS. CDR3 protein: CASSESGILNTEAFF. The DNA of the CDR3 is TGTGCCAGCAGTGAATCGGGGATTCTGAACACTGAAGCTTTCTTT.

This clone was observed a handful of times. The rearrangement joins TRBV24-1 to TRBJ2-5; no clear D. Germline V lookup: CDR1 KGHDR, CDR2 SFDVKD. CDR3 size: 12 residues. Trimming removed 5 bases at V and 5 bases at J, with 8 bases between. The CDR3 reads CATSGQSETQYF. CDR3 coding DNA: TGTGCCACCAGTGGTCAGTCGGAGACCCAGTACTTC.

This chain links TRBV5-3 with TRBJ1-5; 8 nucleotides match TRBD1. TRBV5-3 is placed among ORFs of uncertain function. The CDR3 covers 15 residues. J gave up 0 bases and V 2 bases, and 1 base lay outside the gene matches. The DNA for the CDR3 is TGTGCCAGAAGCTTTCAGGGGGCTAGCAATCAGCCCCAGCATTTT. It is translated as CARSFQGASNQPQHF.

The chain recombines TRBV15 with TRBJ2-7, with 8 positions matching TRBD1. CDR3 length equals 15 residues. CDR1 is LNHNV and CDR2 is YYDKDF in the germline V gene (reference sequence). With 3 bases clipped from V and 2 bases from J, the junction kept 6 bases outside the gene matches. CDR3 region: CATSSTGTGTYEQYF. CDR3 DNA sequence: TGTGCCACCAGCAGCACCGGGACAGGCACCTACGAGCAGTACTTC.

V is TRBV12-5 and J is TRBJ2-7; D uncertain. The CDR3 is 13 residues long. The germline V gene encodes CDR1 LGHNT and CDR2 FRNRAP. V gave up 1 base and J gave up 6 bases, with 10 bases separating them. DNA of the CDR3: TGTGCTAGTGGTTTGGGTGGCAGTGGCGAGCAGTACTTC. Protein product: CASGLGGSGEQYF. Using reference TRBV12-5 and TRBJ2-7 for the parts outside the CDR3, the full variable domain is DARVTQTPRHKVTEMGQEVTMRCQPILGHNTVFWYRQTMMQGLELLAYFRNRAPLDDSGMPKDRFSAEMPDATLATLKIQPSEPRDSAVYFCASGLGGSGEQYFGPGTRLTVT.

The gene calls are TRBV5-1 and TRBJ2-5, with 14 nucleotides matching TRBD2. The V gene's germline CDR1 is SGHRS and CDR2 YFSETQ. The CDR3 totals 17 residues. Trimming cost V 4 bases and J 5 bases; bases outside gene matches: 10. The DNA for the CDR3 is TGCGCCAGCAGCCAAGGGACTAGCGGGAGCAGTAGGGAGACCCAGTACTTC. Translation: CASSQGTSGSSRETQYF.

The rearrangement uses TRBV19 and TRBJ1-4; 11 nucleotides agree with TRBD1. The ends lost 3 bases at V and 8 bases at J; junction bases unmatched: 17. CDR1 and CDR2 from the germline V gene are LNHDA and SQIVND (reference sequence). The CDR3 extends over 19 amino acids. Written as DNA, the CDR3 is TGTGCCAGTAGTATTATGCTGGGGGACAGGGGGATTTTATACGAAAAACTGTTTTTT. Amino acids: CASSIMLGDRGILYEKLFF.

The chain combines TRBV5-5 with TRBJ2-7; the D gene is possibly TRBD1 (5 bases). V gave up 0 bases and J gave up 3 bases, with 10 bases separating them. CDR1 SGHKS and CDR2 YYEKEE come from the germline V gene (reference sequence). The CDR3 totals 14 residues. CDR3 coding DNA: TGTGCCAGCAGCTTGGAGTGGCAGGGCTACGAGCAGTACTTC. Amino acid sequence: CASSLEWQGYEQYF.

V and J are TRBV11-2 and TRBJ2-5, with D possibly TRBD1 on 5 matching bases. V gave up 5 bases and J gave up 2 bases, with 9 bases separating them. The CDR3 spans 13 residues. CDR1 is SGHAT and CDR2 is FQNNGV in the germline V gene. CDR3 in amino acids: CASSQTGQETQYF. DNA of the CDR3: TGTGCCAGCAGCCAAACAGGTCAAGAGACCCAGTACTTC.

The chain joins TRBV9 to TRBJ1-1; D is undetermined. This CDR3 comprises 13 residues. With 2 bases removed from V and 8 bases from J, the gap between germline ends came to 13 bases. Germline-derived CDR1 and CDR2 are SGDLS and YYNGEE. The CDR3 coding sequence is TGTGCCAGCAGCGTCAGGACTGCGGCGGAAGCTTTCTTT. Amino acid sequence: CASSVRTAAEAFF.

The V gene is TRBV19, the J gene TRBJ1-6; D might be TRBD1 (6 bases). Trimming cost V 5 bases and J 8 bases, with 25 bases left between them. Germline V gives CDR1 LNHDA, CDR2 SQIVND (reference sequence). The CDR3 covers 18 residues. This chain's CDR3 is CASSPQGNDGTPHSPLHF. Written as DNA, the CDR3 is TGTGCCAGTAGTCCCCAGGGGAACGATGGGACCCCACATTCACCCCTCCACTTT.

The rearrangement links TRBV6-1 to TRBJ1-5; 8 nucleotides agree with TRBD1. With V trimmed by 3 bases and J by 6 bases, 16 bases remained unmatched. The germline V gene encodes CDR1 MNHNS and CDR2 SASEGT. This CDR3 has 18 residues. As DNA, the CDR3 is TGTGCCAGCAGTGAGCAGGGGTCAGGACAGGGAAGGGCTCAGCCCCAGCATTTT. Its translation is CASSEQGSGQGRAQPQHF.

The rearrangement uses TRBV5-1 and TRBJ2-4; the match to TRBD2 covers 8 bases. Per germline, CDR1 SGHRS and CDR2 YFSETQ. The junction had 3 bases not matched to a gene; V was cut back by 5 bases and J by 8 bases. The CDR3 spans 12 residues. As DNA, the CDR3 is TGCGCCAGCAGTCCCGGGGGGGACATTCAGTACTTC. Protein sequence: CASSPGGDIQYF.